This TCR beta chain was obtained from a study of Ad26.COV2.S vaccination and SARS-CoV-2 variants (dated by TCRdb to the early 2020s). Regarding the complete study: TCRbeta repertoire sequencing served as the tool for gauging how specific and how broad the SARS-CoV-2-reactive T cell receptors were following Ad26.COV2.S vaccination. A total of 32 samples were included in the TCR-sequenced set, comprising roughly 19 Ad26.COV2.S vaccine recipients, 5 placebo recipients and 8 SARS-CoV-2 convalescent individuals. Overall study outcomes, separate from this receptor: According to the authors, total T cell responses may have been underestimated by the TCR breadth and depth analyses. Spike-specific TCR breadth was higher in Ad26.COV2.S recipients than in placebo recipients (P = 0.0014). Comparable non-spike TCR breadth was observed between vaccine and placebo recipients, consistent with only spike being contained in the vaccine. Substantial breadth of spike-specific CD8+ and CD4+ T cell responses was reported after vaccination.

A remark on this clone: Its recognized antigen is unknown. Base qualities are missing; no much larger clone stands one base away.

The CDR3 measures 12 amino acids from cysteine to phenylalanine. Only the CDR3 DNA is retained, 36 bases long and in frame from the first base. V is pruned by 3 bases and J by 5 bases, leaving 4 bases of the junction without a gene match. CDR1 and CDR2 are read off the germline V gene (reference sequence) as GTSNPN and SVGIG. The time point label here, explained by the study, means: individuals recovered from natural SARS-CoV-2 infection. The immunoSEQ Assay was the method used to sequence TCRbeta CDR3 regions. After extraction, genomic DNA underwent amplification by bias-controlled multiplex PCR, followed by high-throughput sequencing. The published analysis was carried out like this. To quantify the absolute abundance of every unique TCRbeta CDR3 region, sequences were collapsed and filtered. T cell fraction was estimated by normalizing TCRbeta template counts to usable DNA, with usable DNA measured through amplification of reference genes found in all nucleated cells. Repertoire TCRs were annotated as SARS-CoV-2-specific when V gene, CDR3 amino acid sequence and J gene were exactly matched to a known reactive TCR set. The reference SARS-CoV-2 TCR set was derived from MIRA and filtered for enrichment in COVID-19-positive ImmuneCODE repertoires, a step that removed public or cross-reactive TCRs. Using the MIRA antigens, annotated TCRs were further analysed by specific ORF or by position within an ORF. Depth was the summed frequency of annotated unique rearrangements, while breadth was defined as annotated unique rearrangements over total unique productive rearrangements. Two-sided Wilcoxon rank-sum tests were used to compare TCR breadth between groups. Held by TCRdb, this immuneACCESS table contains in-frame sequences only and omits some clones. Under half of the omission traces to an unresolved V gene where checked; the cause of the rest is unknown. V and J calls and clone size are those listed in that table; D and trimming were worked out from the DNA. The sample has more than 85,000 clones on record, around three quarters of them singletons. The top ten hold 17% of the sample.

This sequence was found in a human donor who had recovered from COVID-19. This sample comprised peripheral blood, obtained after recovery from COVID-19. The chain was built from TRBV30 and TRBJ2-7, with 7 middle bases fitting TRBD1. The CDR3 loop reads CAWSPTGNEQYF. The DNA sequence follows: TGTGCCTGGAGCCCGACAGGGAACGAGCAGTACTTC.